This TCR beta chain was identified during a study of CD8 T cells in ankylosing spondylitis (dated by TCRdb to between 2016 and 2019). For the study in its entirety: The study set out to find disease-linked TCR variants by profiling T cell receptor beta repertoires in ankylosing spondylitis patients and healthy donors. The whole study cohort included over 85 healthy donors and 25 ankylosing spondylitis patients. Peripheral blood was sampled, and synovial fluid was also collected from ankylosing spondylitis patients.

The instrument given in TCRdb is Illumina HiSeq 2500. Quantitative 5'-RACE with molecular barcodes was used to prepare TCR beta libraries. The authors processed their data as follows. A new computational method based on a probabilistic model of VDJ rearrangement was used to identify disease-linked TCR variants. TCRdb itself trimmed the public reads at Q25 with fastp, ran MiXCR and retained productive beta chains. CDR3 protein sequences are deduplicated, and each keeps its most common genes and DNA. None of the V and J calls come from the authors' own analysis; TCRdb made them. In this sample the table shows about 500,000 distinct CDR3 sequences, approximately 12% of which occur a single time. About 6.5% of the sample comes from the top ten. Trimming at the junction amounts to 5 bases on V and 3 bases on J, and the germline ends lie 7 bases apart. The CDR3 spans 11 residues, from the cysteine through the phenylalanine. Of all the DNA, just the CDR3 is kept, 33 bases in frame from base 1. From the germline V gene (reference sequence), CDR1 is DFQATT and CDR2 is SNEGSKA.

Points the paper makes about the study in general: Blood from ankylosing spondylitis patients appeared to be characterized by a TCR beta motif composed of eight or nine highly homologous amino acid variants. Some TCR beta motif variants had previously been reported in synovial fluid and blood of reactive arthritis patients, which suggested common disease-initiation mechanisms. The disease-linked clones were reported to be significantly enriched in matched synovial fluid samples from ankylosing spondylitis patients. In peripheral blood, the disease-linked clones were found at relatively low frequencies and had a CD8+ phenotype.

A remark on this clonotype: Its recognized antigen is unknown. It has no much larger one-base neighbor in the sample; base qualities were not kept.

The sequenced sample consisted of blood, either unsorted or a sorted T cell fraction (not recorded which). The sequence derives from a male donor with ankylosing spondylitis. The V and J segments used are TRBV20-1 and TRBJ2-5, with the D segment identity uncertain. The CDR3 amino acid sequence is: CSALGKETQYF. The DNA sequence is as follows: TGCAGTGCTCTCGGAAAAGAGACCCAGTACTTC.